Below, one T cell receptor (beta chain) is given with its context. The target antigen is unknown. The PCR contained 60 Vbeta and 13 Jbeta primers. Sequencing was performed with immunoSEQ multiplex PCR; in TCRdb, only in-frame clones are kept and a portion is missing. The sample lists tens of thousands of clones, 89% seen once, with about 1.6% in the top ten. When sampled, the donors appeared nominally healthy, though they likely had unrecorded immune exposures. These data are taken from a study of cytomegalovirus exposure and HLA in healthy donors. Germline lookup yields CDR1 MNHEY and CDR2 SMNVEV (reference sequence). CDR3 length: 15 residues. Unmatched junction bases numbered 6, after V lost 5 bases and J lost 9 bases. Study observations and caveats: Trimming of TCR beta V- and J-genes showed a link, identified in a later analysis, to a missense DCLRE1C variant. Later work found that TCR association rates differed between HLA loci; DRB1 had the most and HLA-C the fewest. HLA allele associations emerged for about 16,000 TCR beta sequences in a later analysis, at 0.05 false discovery rate.

V and J are TRBV27 and TRBJ2-1, with TRBD2 identical over 14 bases. Specimen: PBMCs. The receptor was isolated from a man aged 25-40 years in good health and CMV-seropositive. Written as DNA, the CDR3 is TGTGCCAGCAGTCCCGGGACTAGCGGGAGACGTGAGCAGTTCTTC. It codes for CASSPGTSGRREQFF.